This T cell receptor (beta chain) was identified during a study of T cell responses to AZD1222 COVID-19 vaccine. Study-wide results and caveats: Distributed over spike, vaccine-associated CD4 TCRs predominated at 160-218 and 743-854. Donors, mostly white British, included more females; clonal diversity was possibly underestimated.

For this clone: Its antigen is currently unknown.

Repertoires were generated with immunoSEQ multiplex PCR, while TCRdb's copy carries only in-frame clones and drops some. The table lists 45,000 to 60,000 clones, around 85% of them singletons, with 16% in the top ten. The sequencing here drew on peripheral blood, taken on day 0 of AZD1222 vaccination. The clonotype originates from an adult in good health.

The CDR3 loop is CASSDRPGLYNEQFF. As DNA, the CDR3 is TGTGCCAGCAGCGACCGTCCGGGGCTATACAATGAGCAGTTCTTC. The gene calls are TRBV9 and TRBJ2-1, with D perhaps assigned TRBD1 or TRBD2 (5 bases each). With 3 bases removed from V and 4 bases from J, the gap between germline ends came to 14 bases. The V gene's germline CDR1 is SGDLS and CDR2 YYNGEE. This CDR3 region has 15 residues. Combining the CDR3 with reference TRBV9 and TRBJ2-1 gives the whole variable domain DSGVTQTPKHLITATGQRVTLRCSPRSGDLSVYWYQQSLDQGLQFLIQYYNGEERAKGNILERFSAQQFPDLHSELNLSSLELGDSALYFCASSDRPGLYNEQFFGPGTRLTVL.